A single sample is the source of the 4 T cell receptor beta chains below, sequenced in a study of T cell repertoires in cytomegalovirus infection. TCRdb re-analysed the reads in MiXCR, keeping a single row per CDR3 protein. The sample lists about 460,000 distinct CDR3 sequences; 11% were seen once. Input material: PBMCs. The receptors derive from a human donor in good health (CMV status not recorded). Some clones in this sample may be carry-over from other donors' samples.

Ten or more counts support this clonotype. The rearrangement links TRBV11-1 to TRBJ2-7; 12 bases line up with TRBD2. The CDR3 extends over 18 amino acids. V lost 3 bases to trimming and J lost 1 base; unmatched junction nucleotides: 10. Looked up from germline, CDR1 is SGHAT and CDR2 is FQDESV (reference sequence). The CDR3 coding sequence is TGTGCCAGCAGCTTGGGGCCTAGCGGGAGGGGAAAGTCCTACGAGCAGTACTTC. Its translation is CASSLGPSGRGKSYEQYF.

This clonotype has only a few counts. The genes are TRBV20-1 and TRBJ2-7; possible D gene TRBD1, 5 bases. Germline V CDR1 and CDR2: DFQATT, SNEGSKA (reference sequence). The CDR3 is 13 residues long. Trimming left V 6 bases short and J 1 base short, with 13 bases between. CDR3 sequence: CSAVTARSYEQYF. CDR3 in DNA: TGCAGTGCAGTGACAGCGAGATCCTACGAGCAGTACTTC.

The sample holds many counts of this clonotype. The gene calls are TRBV7-8 and TRBJ2-5; no firm D call. The CDR3 spans 13 residues. Trimming pared 4 bases from V and 2 bases from J, leaving 8 bases between. Germline V lookup: CDR1 SGHVS, CDR2 FQNEAQ. CDR3 region: CASSSMSQETQYF. CDR3 nucleotides: TGTGCCAGCAGCTCTATGTCTCAAGAGACCCAGTACTTC. The full variable domain, with the rest looked up from reference TRBV7-8 and TRBJ2-5, is GAGVSQSPRYKVAKRGQDVALRCDPISGHVSLFWYQQALGQGPEFLTYFQNEAQLDKSGLPSDRFFAERPEGSVSTLKIQRTQQEDSAVYLCASSSMSQETQYFGPGTRLLVL.

There are many counts of this clonotype. The rearrangement joins TRBV5-6 to TRBJ2-6, with TRBD1 matching 9 bases. The trim removed 4 bases at V and 4 bases at J, leaving 9 bases unmatched. Germline V gene data show CDR1 as SGHDT and CDR2 as YYEEEE. The CDR3 has 17 amino acids. The chain's CDR3 is CASSLPGTGLGANVLTF. In DNA, the CDR3 is TGTGCCAGCAGCCTACCGGGGACAGGGCTCGGGGCCAACGTCCTGACTTTC.